The clone carrying this T cell receptor beta chain was detected only once. Sequencing templates came from extracted RNA that was reverse transcribed into cDNA. Assay: immunoSEQ multiplex PCR; the TCRdb copy retains only in-frame clones and omits some. The sample consists of some 170,000 clones, about 67% of them appearing once. This specimen comes from a study of CD8+ T cells in alopecia areata. Study in general: People stayed on tofacitinib for 6 to 18 months, then stopped the drug for 6 months.

Here the sequenced sample was CD8+ T cells sorted from blood, taken at week 0. The TCR sequence derives from a human donor with alopecia areata.

Here the CDR3 DNA reads TGTGCCACCAGCAGAGATGGCAGTGTCAACTATGGCTACACCTTC. It codes for CATSRDGSVNYGYTF. The chain recombines TRBV15 with TRBJ1-2, with no clear D. V lost 0 bases and J lost 2, with 10 bases in between. The germline CDR1 and CDR2 sequences are LNHNV and YYDKDF (reference sequence). The CDR3 extends over 15 amino acids.